This T cell receptor beta chain was recorded in a study of a mutant IDH1 vaccine in newly diagnosed glioma. General study results and limits: Immune responses induced by vaccination arose in about 93% of the patients.

The V gene lost 6 bases and the J gene lost 0 bases, with 11 bases spanning the gap. The CDR3 runs 14 residues. CDR1 SNHLY and CDR2 FYNNEI come from the germline V gene. The time point here: baseline, week 1 (first vaccination visit). Treatment: pre-vaccination baseline after standard-of-care therapy. TCRdb's table, derived via immunoSEQ multiplex PCR, lists solely in-frame clones and lacks some. This table has tens of thousands of clones, 83% appearing once. Remarks on this clone: Its antigen is unknown.

The chain employs TRBV2 and TRBJ1-1; possibly TRBD1 for D (5 bases). The sample in question was PBMCs, obtained from a glioma patient treated with radiotherapy, temozolomide or both. The sequence was collected from a woman between 50 and 59 years old with glioma. CDR3 sequence reads: CASRGTVMNTEAFF. The CDR3 nucleotides read TGTGCCAGCAGGGGGACGGTCATGAACACTGAAGCTTTCTTT.